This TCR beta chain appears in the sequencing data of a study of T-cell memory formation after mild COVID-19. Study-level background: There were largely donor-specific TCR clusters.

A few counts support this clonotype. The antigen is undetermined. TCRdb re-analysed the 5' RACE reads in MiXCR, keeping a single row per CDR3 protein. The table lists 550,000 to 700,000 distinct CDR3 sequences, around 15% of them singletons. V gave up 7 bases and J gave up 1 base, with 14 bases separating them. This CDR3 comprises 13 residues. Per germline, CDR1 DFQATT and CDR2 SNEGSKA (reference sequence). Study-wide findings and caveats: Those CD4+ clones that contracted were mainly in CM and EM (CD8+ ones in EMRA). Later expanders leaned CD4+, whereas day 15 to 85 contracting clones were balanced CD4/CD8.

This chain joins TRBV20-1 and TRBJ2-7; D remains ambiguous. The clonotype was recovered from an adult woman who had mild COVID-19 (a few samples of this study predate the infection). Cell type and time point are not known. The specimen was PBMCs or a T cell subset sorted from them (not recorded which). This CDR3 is CSVTLPTSYEQYF. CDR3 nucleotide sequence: TGCAGTGTCACACTACCTACTTCCTACGAGCAGTACTTC.